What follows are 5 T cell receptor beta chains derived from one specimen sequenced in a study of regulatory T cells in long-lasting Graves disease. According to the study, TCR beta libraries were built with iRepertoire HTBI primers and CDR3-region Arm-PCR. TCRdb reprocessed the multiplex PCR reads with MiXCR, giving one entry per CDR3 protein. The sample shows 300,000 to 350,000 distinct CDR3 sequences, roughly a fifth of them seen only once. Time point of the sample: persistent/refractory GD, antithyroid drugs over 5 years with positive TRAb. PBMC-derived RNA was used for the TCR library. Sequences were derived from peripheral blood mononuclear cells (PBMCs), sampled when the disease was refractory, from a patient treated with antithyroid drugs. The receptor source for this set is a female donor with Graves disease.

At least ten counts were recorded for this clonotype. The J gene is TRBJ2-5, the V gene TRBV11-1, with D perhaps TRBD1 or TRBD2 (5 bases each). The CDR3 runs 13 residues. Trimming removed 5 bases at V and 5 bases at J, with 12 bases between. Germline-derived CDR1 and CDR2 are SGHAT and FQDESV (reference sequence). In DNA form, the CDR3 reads TGTGCCAGCAGCCCGAGGGGTTCGGAGACCCAGTACTTC. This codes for CASSPRGSETQYF.

The CDR3 loop is CASSAPTGGHEQYF. CDR3 coding DNA: TGTGCCAGCAGCGCCCCGACAGGGGGCCACGAGCAGTACTTC. The V gene is TRBV12-3 or TRBV12-4, the J gene TRBJ2-7; 10 bases align to TRBD1. With 6 bases clipped from V and 5 bases from J, the junction kept 7 bases outside the gene matches. The CDR3 spans 14 residues.

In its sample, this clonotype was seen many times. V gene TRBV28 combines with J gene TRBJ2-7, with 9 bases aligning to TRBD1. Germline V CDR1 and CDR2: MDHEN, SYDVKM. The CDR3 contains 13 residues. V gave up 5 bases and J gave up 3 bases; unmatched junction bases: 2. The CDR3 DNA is TGTGCCAGCAGTAGGGACAGGGTCTACGAGCAGTACTTC. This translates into CASSRDRVYEQYF.

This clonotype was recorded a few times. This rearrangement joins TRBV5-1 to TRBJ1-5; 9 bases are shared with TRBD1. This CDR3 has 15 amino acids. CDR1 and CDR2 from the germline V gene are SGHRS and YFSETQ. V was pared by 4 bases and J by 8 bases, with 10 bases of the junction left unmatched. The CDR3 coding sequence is TGCGCCAGCAGCCCGGGACAGGGTGGATACGAGCCCCAGCATTTT. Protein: CASSPGQGGYEPQHF. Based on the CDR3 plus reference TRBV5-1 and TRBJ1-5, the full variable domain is KAGVTQTPRYLIKTRGQQVTLSCSPISGHRSVSWYQQTPGQGLQFLFEYFSETQRNKGNFPGRFSGRQFSNSRSEMNVSTLELGDSALYLCASSPGQGGYEPQHFGDGTRLSIL.

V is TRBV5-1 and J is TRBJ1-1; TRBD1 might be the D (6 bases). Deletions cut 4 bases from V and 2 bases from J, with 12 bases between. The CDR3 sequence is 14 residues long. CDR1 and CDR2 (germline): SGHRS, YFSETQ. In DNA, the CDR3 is TGCGCCAGCAGCCAACAGGGTAGAAACACTGAAGCTTTCTTT. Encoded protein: CASSQQGRNTEAFF.